The T cell receptor beta chain under discussion was sequenced for a study of molecular identifiers for immune sequencing clone quantification. Findings of the study overall: Whereas naive cells kept under 1% of molecules in clones above 20 RNA copies, such clones held over 99% in effectors.

TCRdb reanalysed the PCR reads using MiXCR and keeps one entry per CDR3 protein. The profile shows under 650,000 distinct CDR3 sequences, roughly 21% of them singletons. The CDR3 has 15 amino acids. The V gene's germline CDR1 is SEHNR and CDR2 FQNEAQ (reference sequence). As for this clonotype: Antigen unknown. A much larger clone differs by one base, so this may be a read error.

V is TRBV7-9 and J is TRBJ2-3; 8 bases fit TRBD2. The clonotype comes from a human donor in good health. Some libraries in this study had Jurkat cell RNA spiked in. The sequenced sample was naive CD8+ T cells from blood, with Jurkat cell RNA spiked in. Described subset: FACS-sorted CD8+CD4-CCR7+CD45RA+ naive T cells. The CDR3 here is CAGSLFGGAADTQYF. The CDR3 DNA reads TGTGCCGGCAGCTTATTCGGGGGGGCGGCAGATACGCAGTATTTT. The variable domain in full, with the rest retrieved from reference TRBV7-9 and TRBJ2-3, is DTGVSQNPRHKITKRGQNVTFRCDPISEHNRLYWYRQTLGQGPEFLTYFQNEAQLEKSRLLSDRFSAERPKGSFSTLEIQRTEQGDSAMYLCAGSLFGGAADTQYFGPGTRLTVL.